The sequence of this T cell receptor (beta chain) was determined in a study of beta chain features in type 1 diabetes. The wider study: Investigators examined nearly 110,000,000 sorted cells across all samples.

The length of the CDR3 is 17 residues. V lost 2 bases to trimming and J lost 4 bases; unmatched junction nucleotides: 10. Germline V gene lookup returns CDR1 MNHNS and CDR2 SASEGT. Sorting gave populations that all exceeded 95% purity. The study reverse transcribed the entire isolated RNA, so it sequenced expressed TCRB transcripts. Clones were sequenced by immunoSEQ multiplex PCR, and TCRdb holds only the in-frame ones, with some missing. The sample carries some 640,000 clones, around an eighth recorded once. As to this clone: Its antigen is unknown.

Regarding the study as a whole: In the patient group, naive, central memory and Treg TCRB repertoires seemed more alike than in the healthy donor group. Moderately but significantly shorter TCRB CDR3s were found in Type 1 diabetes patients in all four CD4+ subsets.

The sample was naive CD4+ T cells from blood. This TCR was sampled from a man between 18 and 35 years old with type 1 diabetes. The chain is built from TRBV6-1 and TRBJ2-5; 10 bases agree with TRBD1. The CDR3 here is CASSEIVPGQGRETQYF. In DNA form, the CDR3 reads TGTGCCAGCAGTGAAATAGTTCCGGGACAGGGGCGAGAGACCCAGTACTTC.